This entry lists 30 T cell receptor beta chains sequenced from one sample in a study of T cells in Graves' hyperthyroidism and ophthalmopathy (dated by TCRdb to between 2018 and 2020). Receptors were amplified or captured by multiplex PCR. Sequencing used an Illumina HiSeq 2000. The TCR beta CDR3 regions were amplified from the RNA transcripts. For the first round of RT-PCR on the TCR CDR3, the HTBI primer set was used together with the Qiagen OneStep RT-PCR kit. TCRdb itself trimmed the public reads at Q25 with fastp, ran MiXCR and retained productive beta chains. Entries are consolidated by CDR3 protein sequence, retaining the most common genes and DNA. For this sample there are 300,000 to 450,000 distinct CDR3 sequences; about 14% appear just once. Of the sample, less than 20% falls within the top ten clones. Sequenced: blood. The receptors stem from a woman aged 25 to 45 with Graves' ophthalmopathy.

The V gene is TRBV29-1, the J gene TRBJ2-3; D is unresolved. Germline lookup yields CDR1 SQVTM and CDR2 ANQGSEA. This CDR3 region has 14 residues. Trimming stripped 4 bases from V and 3 bases from J, with 14 bases between. DNA for the CDR3: TGCAGCGTTGGTGATCTGATGAGAACAGATACGCAGTATTTT. Its translation is CSVGDLMRTDTQYF.

A few counts support this clonotype. The chain has TRBV19 and TRBJ2-1; 12 nucleotides align to TRBD2. The CDR3 has 16 amino acids. The junction had 7 bases not matched to a gene; V was cut back by 5 bases and J by 5 bases. In germline, CDR1 is LNHDA, CDR2 SQIVND (reference sequence). The CDR3 loop reads CASSGRLAGANNEQFF. CDR3 coding DNA: TGTGCCAGTAGTGGCCGACTAGCGGGGGCCAACAATGAGCAGTTCTTC.

This clonotype was seen at least ten times. The genes are TRBV11-2 and TRBJ1-2; the D gene is possibly TRBD1 (5 bases). This CDR3 is built from 14 residues. The germline V gene encodes CDR1 SGHAT and CDR2 FQNNGV. Trimming removed 1 base from V and 8 bases from J, with 14 bases in between. The CDR3 DNA follows: TGTGCCAGCAGCTTAGGTCTCCAGGGTCGCGGCTACACCTTC. This gives the protein CASSLGLQGRGYTF.

Ten or more counts support this clonotype. Here the CDR3 reads CAWSAGGFYEQYF. CDR3 sequence (DNA): TGTGCCTGGAGTGCGGGGGGCTTTTACGAGCAGTACTTC. The chain recombines TRBV30 with TRBJ2-7; D may be TRBD2 (7 bases). V lost 1 base and J lost 4, with 11 bases in between. This CDR3 comprises 13 residues. In germline, CDR1 is GTSNPN, CDR2 SVGIG (reference sequence). Filled out from reference TRBV30 and TRBJ2-7, the complete variable domain reads SQTIHQWPATLVQPVGSPLSLECTVEGTSNPNLYWYRQAAGRGLQLLFYSVGIGQISSEVPQNLSASRPQDRQFILSSKKLLLSDSGFYLCAWSAGGFYEQYFGPGTRLTVT.

This clonotype was found a few times. V gene TRBV6-1 combines with J gene TRBJ1-2, with no clear D. V dropped 5 bases and J dropped 8 bases, with 18 bases sitting between them. Per the germline V gene, CDR1 is MNHNS and CDR2 is SASEGT. There are 14 residues in the CDR3. The CDR3 DNA reads TGTGCCAGCAGTTTATCCCGCCGGGTGCCGGGCTACACCTTC. It translates to CASSLSRRVPGYTF.

This clonotype was seen at least ten times. The rearrangement uses TRBV6-1 and TRBJ2-1, with unresolved D. V lost 6 bases and J 0 bases, leaving 12 bases between the germline ends. From germline, CDR1 is MNHNS and CDR2 SASEGT. The CDR3 totals 15 residues. Written as DNA, the CDR3 is TGTGCCAGCAGGCTGGCTGCAAGCTCCTACAATGAGCAGTTCTTC. It codes for CASRLAASSYNEQFF.

This chain links TRBV10-3 with TRBJ1-1, with D hard to call. The CDR3 runs 13 residues. The V gene lost 8 bases and the J gene lost 4 bases, with 14 bases spanning the gap. Germline CDR1 and CDR2: ENHRY and SYGVKD. For the CDR3, the DNA is TGTGCCATCCGTAAAGGGTCTGGCACTGAAGCTTTCTTT. It translates to CAIRKGSGTEAFF.

This clonotype was observed at least ten times. V and J are TRBV28 and TRBJ1-2, with D uncertain. There are 10 residues in the CDR3. Germline CDR1 and CDR2: MDHEN and SYDVKM. The V and J ends lost 8 bases and 2 bases respectively, with 3 bases between them. This chain's CDR3 is CASQNYGYTF. Here the CDR3 DNA reads TGTGCCAGCCAGAACTATGGCTACACCTTC.

This clonotype appeared a few times. The V and J genes are TRBV24-1 and TRBJ2-3; 10 bases are a match to TRBD2. There are 17 residues in the CDR3. Germline V gives CDR1 KGHDR, CDR2 SFDVKD. With V trimmed by 3 bases and J by 2 bases, 7 bases remained unmatched. The DNA for the CDR3 is TGTGCCACCAGTGATCCGGCTAGCGGGGGACACACAGATACGCAGTATTTT. Its translation is CATSDPASGGHTDTQYF.

This clonotype was seen at least ten times. The chain is built from TRBV30 and TRBJ1-5, with D tentatively TRBD1 (6 bases). The germline gives CDR1 GTSNPN, CDR2 SVGIG (reference sequence). CDR3 size: 15 residues. Trimming pared 1 base from V and 6 bases from J, leaving 16 bases between. This chain's CDR3 is CAWSEKTDRPQPQHF. In DNA, the CDR3 is TGTGCCTGGAGTGAAAAAACGGACAGACCTCAGCCCCAGCATTTT.

This clonotype was found many times. V usage is TRBV12-3 or TRBV12-4 and J usage is TRBJ2-1; TRBD1 matches at 12 bases. The length of the CDR3 is 16 residues. With V trimmed by 5 bases and J by 8 bases, 10 bases remained unmatched. The CDR3 coding sequence is TGTGCCAGCAGTCCGGGAAGGGACAGGGGGCTGTATGAGCAGTTCTTC. Translated: CASSPGRDRGLYEQFF.

Ten or more counts support this clonotype. The rearrangement uses TRBV12-3 or TRBV12-4 and TRBJ1-5; no firm D call. V was trimmed by 3 bases and J by 6 bases, leaving 9 bases between them. This CDR3 comprises 13 residues. CDR3 nucleotides: TGTGCCAGCAGTTTGAGTGTCGTTCAGCCCCAGCATTTT. Translation gives CASSLSVVQPQHF.

Only a few counts were recorded for this clonotype. The V gene is TRBV2, the J gene TRBJ1-4; no firm D call. The CDR3 spans 17 residues. Trimming took 5 bases from V and 0 from J, leaving 16 bases between them. CDR1 is SNHLY, CDR2 FYNNEI, per germline. This CDR3 is CASSRGPPSATNEKLFF. CDR3 DNA: TGTGCCAGCAGTAGAGGCCCCCCTAGCGCAACTAATGAAAAACTGTTTTTT.

In this sample, this clonotype turned up a few times. V usage is TRBV4-1 and J usage is TRBJ1-2; D not certain. The V gene lost 0 bases and the J gene lost 7 bases, with 6 bases spanning the gap. CDR3 length equals 12 residues. CDR1 MGHRA and CDR2 YSYEKL come from the germline V gene. The CDR3 loop is CASSQDEGGYTF. The CDR3 nucleotides read TGCGCCAGCAGCCAAGATGAAGGTGGCTACACCTTC.

This clonotype has at least ten counts. The rearrangement links TRBV5-1 to TRBJ1-2; TRBD1 aligns across 9 bases. The germline gives CDR1 SGHRS, CDR2 YFSETQ. The CDR3 is 14 amino acids. The V segment lost 0 bases and the J segment 6 bases; nucleotides outside the gene matches: 3. The CDR3 region has the DNA TGCGCCAGCAGCTTGGTGACAGGGGGAGATGGCTACACCTTC. It yields the protein CASSLVTGGDGYTF. Full variable domain (missing parts from reference TRBV5-1 and TRBJ1-2): KAGVTQTPRYLIKTRGQQVTLSCSPISGHRSVSWYQQTPGQGLQFLFEYFSETQRNKGNFPGRFSGRQFSNSRSEMNVSTLELGDSALYLCASSLVTGGDGYTFGSGTRLTVV.

This clonotype was observed at least ten times. This sequence joins TRBV20-1 and TRBJ1-2, with TRBD1 matching over 12 bases. Germline V gives CDR1 DFQATT, CDR2 SNEGSKA (reference sequence). The CDR3 has 15 residues. V dropped 3 bases and J dropped 7; count of bases not matched to a gene: 9. CDR3 loop: CSARAPGQGAAGYTF. For the CDR3, the DNA is TGCAGTGCTAGGGCACCGGGACAGGGGGCTGCTGGCTACACCTTC.

This clonotype has ten or more counts. The chain joins TRBV5-1 to TRBJ2-7; tentatively, D is TRBD2 (6 bases). Germline V gene data show CDR1 as SGHRS and CDR2 as YFSETQ. The V end lost 4 bases, the J end lost 7 bases, and 21 bases lay between the germline ends. This CDR3 region has 15 residues. The CDR3 DNA is TGCGCCAGCAGCCACTCCCGGGACTCAACTGGGGAGCAGTACTTC. This sequence encodes CASSHSRDSTGEQYF.

This clonotype was recorded at least ten times. V and J are TRBV12-3 or TRBV12-4 and TRBJ2-1, with D tentatively TRBD2 (7 bases). Trimming cost V 7 bases and J 2 bases, with 12 bases left between them. CDR3 size: 14 residues. The CDR3 sequence is CASNLGGPYNEQFF. Written as DNA, the CDR3 is TGTGCCAGCAACCTGGGGGGGCCCTACAATGAGCAGTTCTTC.

This clonotype was found many times. The rearrangement links TRBV5-1 to TRBJ2-6, with D uncertain. The CDR3 has 17 residues. V dropped 2 bases and J dropped 0 bases, with 12 bases sitting between them. Germline V lookup: CDR1 SGHRS, CDR2 YFSETQ. The CDR3 region is CASSFNELGSGANVLTF. CDR3 nucleotides: TGCGCCAGCAGCTTCAATGAACTGGGCTCTGGGGCCAACGTCCTGACTTTC. The entire variable domain, with the rest obtained from reference TRBV5-1 and TRBJ2-6, is as follows: KAGVTQTPRYLIKTRGQQVTLSCSPISGHRSVSWYQQTPGQGLQFLFEYFSETQRNKGNFPGRFSGRQFSNSRSEMNVSTLELGDSALYLCASSFNELGSGANVLTFGAGSRLTVL.

This clonotype was counted ten times or more. CDR3 sequence: CAWSVGRTGANVLTF. The CDR3 region has the DNA TGTGCCTGGAGTGTTGGGAGGACAGGGGCCAACGTCCTGACTTTC. This chain uses TRBV30 with TRBJ2-6, with D tentatively TRBD2 (6 bases). Between the trimmed V and J ends, which lost 0 bases and 4 bases, there was a span of 10 bases. This CDR3 contains 15 residues. CDR1 is GTSNPN, CDR2 SVGIG, per germline (reference sequence).

This clonotype has a count of ten or more. The chain recombines TRBV7-8 with TRBJ1-2; 7 bases agree with TRBD1. V shed 5 bases and J 5 bases; nucleotides not matched to a gene: 14. Germline V CDR1 and CDR2: SGHVS, FQNEAQ. The CDR3 has 16 residues. CDR3 region: CASSQRRDSYLYGYTF. The CDR3 DNA reads TGTGCCAGCAGCCAACGCCGGGACAGTTACTTATATGGCTACACCTTC.

This clonotype showed up just a few times. The chain has TRBV12-3 or TRBV12-4 and TRBJ1-2; TRBD1 might be the D (5 bases). V was shortened by 7 bases and J by 3 bases, with 18 bases between the two germline ends. CDR3 length: 15 amino acids. The CDR3 here is CASIKRETADYGYTF. Written as DNA, the CDR3 is TGTGCCAGCATAAAAAGGGAGACAGCAGACTATGGCTACACCTTC.

This clonotype came up many times. V and J are TRBV20-1 and TRBJ1-5; D gene ambiguous. The V end lost 0 bases, the J end lost 4 bases, and 22 bases lay between the germline ends. Germline lookup yields CDR1 DFQATT and CDR2 SNEGSKA (reference sequence). This CDR3 has 18 residues. This CDR3 is CSARDLVGPNGENQPQHF. The CDR3 DNA is TGCAGTGCTAGAGATCTCGTAGGACCGAATGGAGAAAATCAGCCCCAGCATTTT.

This clonotype came up a few times. This sequence joins TRBV19 and TRBJ2-3, with TRBD2 as a possible D gene (5 bases). The CDR3 extends over 18 amino acids. Germline-derived CDR1 and CDR2 are LNHDA and SQIVND (reference sequence). The V gene lost 6 bases and the J gene lost 0 bases, with 22 bases spanning the gap. The CDR3, as DNA: TGTGCCAGTAGGACTGGACTGGACGCCAGCGCGAGCACAGATACGCAGTATTTT. Its translation is CASRTGLDASASTDTQYF.

The rearrangement joins TRBV14 to TRBJ2-6; 8 nucleotides align to TRBD2. The ends lost 4 bases at V and 5 bases at J; junction bases unmatched: 4. Germline-derived CDR1 and CDR2 are SGHDN and FVKESK. This CDR3 region has 15 residues. This CDR3 is CASSPGLAWANVLTF. CDR3 in DNA: TGTGCCAGCAGCCCTGGACTAGCCTGGGCCAACGTCCTGACTTTC.

This clonotype was counted many times. The chain couples TRBV10-1 to TRBJ2-7, with TRBD1 matching over 7 bases. From germline, CDR1 is WNHNN and CDR2 SYGVQD (reference sequence). V lost 3 bases and J lost 4; bases outside the gene matches: 3. This CDR3 has 13 residues. The DNA of the CDR3 is TGCGCCAGCAGTGAAGGGACAGTTTACGAGCAGTACTTC. It is translated as CASSEGTVYEQYF.

The V call is TRBV12-3 or TRBV12-4, the J call TRBJ2-1; 10 bases line up with TRBD2. The CDR3 has 16 amino acids. V lost 7 bases and J lost 9; bases outside the gene matches: 15. The DNA for the CDR3 is TGTGCCAGCACTAAGAGCGGGGGGGCAAGAACGAGTGAGCAGTTCTTC. Residues: CASTKSGGARTSEQFF.

Ten or more counts support this clonotype. This chain joins TRBV30 and TRBJ1-4; 9 bases align to TRBD1. Trimming removed 0 bases from V and 7 bases from J; junction bases left unmatched: 9. Germline values: CDR1 GTSNPN, CDR2 SVGIG (reference sequence). There are 16 residues in the CDR3. The CDR3 protein is CAWSVNGGQGFEKLFF. As DNA, the CDR3 is TGTGCCTGGAGTGTAAATGGGGGACAGGGTTTTGAAAAACTGTTTTTT.

This clonotype was seen repeatedly, ten times or more. The V gene is TRBV2, the J gene TRBJ2-1; 8 bases are shared with TRBD2. Germline V gene lookup returns CDR1 SNHLY and CDR2 FYNNEI. This CDR3 is built from 14 residues. The ends lost 6 bases at V and 10 bases at J; junction bases unmatched: 11. CDR3 sequence: CASRAGTSAGEQFF. CDR3 sequence (DNA): TGTGCCAGCAGGGCCGGGACTAGTGCGGGCGAGCAGTTCTTC.

This clonotype appeared many times. The J gene is TRBJ1-4, the V gene TRBV12-3 or TRBV12-4, with 7 nucleotides matching TRBD1. With V trimmed by 8 bases and J by 8 bases, 8 bases remained unmatched. There are 13 residues in the CDR3. This CDR3 reads CASGEGDREKLFF. The CDR3 DNA sequence: TGTGCCAGCGGCGAGGGGGACAGAGAAAAACTGTTTTTT.